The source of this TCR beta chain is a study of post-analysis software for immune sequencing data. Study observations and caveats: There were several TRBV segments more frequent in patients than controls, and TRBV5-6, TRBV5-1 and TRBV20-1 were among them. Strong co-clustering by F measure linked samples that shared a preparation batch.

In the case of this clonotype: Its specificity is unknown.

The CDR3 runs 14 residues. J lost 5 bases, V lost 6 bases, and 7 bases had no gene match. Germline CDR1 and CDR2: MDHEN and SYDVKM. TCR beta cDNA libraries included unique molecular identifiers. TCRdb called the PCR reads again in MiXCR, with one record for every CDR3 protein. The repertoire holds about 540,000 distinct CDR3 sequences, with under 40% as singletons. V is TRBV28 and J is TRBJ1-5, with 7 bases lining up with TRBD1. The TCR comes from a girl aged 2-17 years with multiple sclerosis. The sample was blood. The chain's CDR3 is CASRTTGFDQPQHF. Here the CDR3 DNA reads TGTGCCAGCAGGACGACAGGGTTCGATCAGCCCCAGCATTTT.